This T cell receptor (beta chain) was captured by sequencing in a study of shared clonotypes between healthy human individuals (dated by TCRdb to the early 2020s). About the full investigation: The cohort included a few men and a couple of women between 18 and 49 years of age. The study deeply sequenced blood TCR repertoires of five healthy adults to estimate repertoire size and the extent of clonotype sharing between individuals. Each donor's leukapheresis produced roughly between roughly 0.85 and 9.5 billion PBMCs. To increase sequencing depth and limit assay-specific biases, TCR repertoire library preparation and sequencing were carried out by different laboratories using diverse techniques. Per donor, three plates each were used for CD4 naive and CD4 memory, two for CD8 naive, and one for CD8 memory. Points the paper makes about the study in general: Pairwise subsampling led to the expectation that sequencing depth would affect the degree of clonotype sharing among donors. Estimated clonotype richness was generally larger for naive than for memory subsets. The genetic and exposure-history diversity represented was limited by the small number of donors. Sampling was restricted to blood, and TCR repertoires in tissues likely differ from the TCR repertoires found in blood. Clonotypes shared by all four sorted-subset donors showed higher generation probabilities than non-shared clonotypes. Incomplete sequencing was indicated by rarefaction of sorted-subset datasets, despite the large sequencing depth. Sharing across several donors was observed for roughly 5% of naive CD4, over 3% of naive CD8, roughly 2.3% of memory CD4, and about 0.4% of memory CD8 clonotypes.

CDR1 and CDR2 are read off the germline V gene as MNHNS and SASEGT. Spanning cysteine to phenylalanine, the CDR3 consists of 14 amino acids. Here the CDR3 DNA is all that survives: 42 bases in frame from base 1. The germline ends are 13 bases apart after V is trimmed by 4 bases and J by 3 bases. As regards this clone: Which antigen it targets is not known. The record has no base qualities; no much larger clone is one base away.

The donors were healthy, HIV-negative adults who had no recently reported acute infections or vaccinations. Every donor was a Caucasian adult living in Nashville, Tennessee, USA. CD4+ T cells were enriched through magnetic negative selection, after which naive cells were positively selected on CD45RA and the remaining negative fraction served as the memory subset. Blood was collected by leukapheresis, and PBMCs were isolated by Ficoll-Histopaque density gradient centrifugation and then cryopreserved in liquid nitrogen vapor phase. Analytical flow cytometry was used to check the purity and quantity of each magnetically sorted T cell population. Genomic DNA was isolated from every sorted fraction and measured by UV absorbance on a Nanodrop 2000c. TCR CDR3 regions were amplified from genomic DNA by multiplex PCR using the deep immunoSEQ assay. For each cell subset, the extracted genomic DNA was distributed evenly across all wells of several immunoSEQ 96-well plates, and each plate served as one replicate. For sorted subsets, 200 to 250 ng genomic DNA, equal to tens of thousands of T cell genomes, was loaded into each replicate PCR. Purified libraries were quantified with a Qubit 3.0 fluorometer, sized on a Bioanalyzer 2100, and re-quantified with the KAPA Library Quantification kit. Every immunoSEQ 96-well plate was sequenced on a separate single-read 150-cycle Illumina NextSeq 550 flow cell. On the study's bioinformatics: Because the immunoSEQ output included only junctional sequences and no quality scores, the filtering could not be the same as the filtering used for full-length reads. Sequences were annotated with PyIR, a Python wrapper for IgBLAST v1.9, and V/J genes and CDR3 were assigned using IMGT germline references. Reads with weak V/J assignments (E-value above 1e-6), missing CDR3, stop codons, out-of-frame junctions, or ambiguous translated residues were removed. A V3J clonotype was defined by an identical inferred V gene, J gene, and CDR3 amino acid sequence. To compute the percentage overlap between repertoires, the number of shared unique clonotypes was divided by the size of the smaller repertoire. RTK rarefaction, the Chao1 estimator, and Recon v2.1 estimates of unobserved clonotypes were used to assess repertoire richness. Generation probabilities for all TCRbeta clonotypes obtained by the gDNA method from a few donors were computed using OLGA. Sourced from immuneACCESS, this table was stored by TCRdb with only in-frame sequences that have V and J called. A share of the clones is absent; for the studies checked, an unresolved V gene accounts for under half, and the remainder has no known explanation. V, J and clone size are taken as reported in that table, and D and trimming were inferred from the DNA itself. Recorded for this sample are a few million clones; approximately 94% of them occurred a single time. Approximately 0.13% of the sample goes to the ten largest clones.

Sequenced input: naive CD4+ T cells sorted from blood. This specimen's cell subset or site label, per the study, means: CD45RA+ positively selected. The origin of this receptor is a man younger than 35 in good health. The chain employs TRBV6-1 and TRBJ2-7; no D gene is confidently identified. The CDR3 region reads CASSGYSQHYEQYF. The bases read TGTGCCAGCAGTGGGTACTCCCAGCACTACGAGCAGTACTTC.